The 17 T cell receptor beta chains below come from one sample, sequenced in a study of blood T cell repertoires in COVID-19. The data were produced by immunoSEQ multiplex PCR, yet TCRdb's version contains in-frame clones alone and is incomplete. Among 200,000 to 250,000 clones, roughly 84% were seen once, and the ten largest hold 3.6%. The sample was peripheral blood. Receptor source: a woman at least 80 years old with acute or convalescent COVID-19.

The CDR3 region is CASSPSWFGGRSYNEQFF. The CDR3 DNA reads TGTGCCAGCAGCCCTTCGTGGTTTGGCGGGAGATCCTACAATGAGCAGTTCTTC. The chain uses TRBV7-2 and TRBJ2-1; the match to TRBD2 covers 7 bases. With 5 bases clipped from V and 1 base from J, the junction kept 14 bases outside the gene matches. The CDR3 has 18 amino acids. Germline assignment: CDR1 SGHTA and CDR2 FQGNSA.

The J gene is TRBJ1-2, the V gene TRBV3-1 (or the pseudogene TRBV3-2); D is possibly TRBD1 (5 bases). Per the germline V gene, CDR1 is LGHDT and CDR2 is YNNKEL (reference sequence). The CDR3 has 14 residues. Trimming removed 4 bases at V and 2 bases at J, with 11 bases between. DNA for the CDR3: TGTGCCAGCAGCCGTATACAGGAAAACTATGGCTACACCTTC. Amino acid sequence: CASSRIQENYGYTF.

The CDR3, as DNA: TGTGCCAGCGGTCGGGGAAGTTCCCAAGAGACCCAGTACTTC. Translating gives CASGRGSSQETQYF. The J gene is TRBJ2-5, the V gene TRBV2; TRBD2 is a possible D gene (5 bases). This CDR3 is 14 amino acids long. Germline CDR1 reads SNHLY; CDR2 reads FYNNEI. The V end was cut by 8 bases, the J end by 1 base, with 14 bases between.

The rearrangement joins TRBV7-9 to TRBJ2-5; no definite D call. V was shortened by 0 bases and J by 5 bases, with 13 bases between the two germline ends. This CDR3 has 15 amino acids. CDR1 is SEHNR, CDR2 FQNEAQ, per germline (reference sequence). CDR3 in DNA: TGTGCCAGCAGCTTAGCCGGCAGAGAGAGGGAGACCCAGTACTTC. This gives the protein CASSLAGRERETQYF. The full variable domain, rest sourced from reference TRBV7-9 and TRBJ2-5, is DTGVSQNPRHKITKRGQNVTFRCDPISEHNRLYWYRQTLGQGPEFLTYFQNEAQLEKSRLLSDRFSAERPKGSFSTLEIQRTEQGDSAMYLCASSLAGRERETQYFGPGTRLLVL.

This clone was observed once. This chain connects TRBV7-9 to TRBJ1-1; D is possibly TRBD1 (5 bases). Germline CDR1 and CDR2: SEHNR and FQNEAQ (reference sequence). CDR3 length: 15 residues. Trimming pared 5 bases from V and 1 base from J, leaving 14 bases between. CDR3 sequence: CASSPQGNPNTEAFF. CDR3 sequence (DNA): TGTGCCAGCAGCCCGCAGGGCAACCCGAACACTGAAGCTTTCTTT.

This clone occurred a few times. The chain uses TRBV14 and TRBJ1-4; 8 nucleotides match TRBD1. The germline V gene has CDR1 SGHDN and CDR2 FVKESK. Losses at the gene ends were 5 bases for V and 3 bases for J; bases not matched to a gene: 5. The CDR3 length is 15 residues. CDR3 protein: CASSRRDRPNEKLFF. CDR3 DNA sequence: TGTGCCAGCAGCAGAAGGGACAGGCCTAATGAAAAACTGTTTTTT.

This chain connects TRBV3-1 (or the pseudogene TRBV3-2) to TRBJ2-3; 13 nucleotides agree with TRBD2. The V gene end was trimmed by 4 bases and the J gene end by 3 bases; junction bases not matched to a gene: 10. In germline, CDR1 is LGHDT, CDR2 YNNKEL (reference sequence). The CDR3 consists of 18 residues. The CDR3 DNA reads TGTGCCAGCAGCCCCCTCCTGACTAGCGGGGGGCCTACAGATACGCAGTATTTT. As protein: CASSPLLTSGGPTDTQYF.

The rearrangement joins TRBV5-1 to TRBJ1-4, with 7 bases matching TRBD1. V lost 3 bases to trimming and J lost 3 bases; unmatched junction nucleotides: 2. The CDR3 covers 14 residues. Germline assignment: CDR1 SGHRS and CDR2 YFSETQ. The CDR3, as DNA: TGCGCCAGCAGCTCACAGGGGCCTAATGAAAAACTGTTTTTT. This sequence encodes CASSSQGPNEKLFF.

The chain carries TRBV5-1 and TRBJ1-1, with 9 positions matching TRBD1. This CDR3 has 15 residues. CDR1 and CDR2 from the germline V gene are SGHRS and YFSETQ. J was trimmed by 3 bases and V by 4 bases; bases with no gene match: 7. CDR3 residues: CASSRWGQGDTEAFF. Here the CDR3 DNA reads TGCGCCAGCAGCCGCTGGGGACAGGGCGACACTGAAGCTTTCTTT.

The chain employs TRBV6-6 and TRBJ2-2, with TRBD1 matching 12 bases. Per the germline V gene, CDR1 is MNHNY and CDR2 is SVGAGI (reference sequence). This CDR3 spans 16 amino acids. The junction had 2 bases not matched to a gene; V was cut back by 2 bases and J by 4 bases. CDR3 sequence: CASSYGDRGLTGELFF. The CDR3 region has the DNA TGTGCCAGCAGTTACGGGGACAGGGGGCTCACCGGGGAGCTGTTTTTT.

The V and J genes are TRBV7-9 and TRBJ1-1; perhaps TRBD1 as D (6 bases). Germline-derived CDR1 and CDR2 are SEHNR and FQNEAQ (reference sequence). Trimming took off 4 bases at V and 4 bases at J, with 13 bases between the two ends. The CDR3 covers 14 residues. Here the CDR3 reads CASSSRSRGTEAFF. The CDR3 region has the DNA TGTGCCAGCAGCTCCAGGTCCAGGGGCACTGAAGCTTTCTTT.

The gene calls are TRBV11-3 and TRBJ2-3; 16 bases match TRBD2. V was pared by 5 bases and J by 5 bases, with 7 bases of the junction left unmatched. The V gene's germline CDR1 is SGHNT and CDR2 YENEEA. This CDR3 is built from 17 residues. The CDR3 sequence is CASSAGTSGGAIDTQYF. CDR3 coding DNA: TGTGCCAGCAGCGCCGGGACTAGCGGGGGGGCCATAGATACGCAGTATTTT. Full variable domain (missing parts from reference TRBV11-3 and TRBJ2-3): EAGVVQSPRYKIIEKKQPVAFWCNPISGHNTLYWYLQNLGQGPELLIRYENEEAVDDSQLPKDRFSAERLKGVDSTLKIQPAELGDSAVYLCASSAGTSGGAIDTQYFGPGTRLTVL.

This chain uses TRBV6-5 with TRBJ2-3; D gene ambiguous. CDR1 is MNHEY and CDR2 is SVGAGI in the germline V gene. The CDR3 runs to 12 residues. V lost 8 bases, J lost 6 bases, and 12 bases lay in between. The CDR3, as DNA: TGTGCCAGCGGCCCTCGGGTTGATACGCAGTATTTT. It specifies CASGPRVDTQYF.

This clone was counted only a few times. The J gene is TRBJ2-5, the V gene TRBV9; maybe TRBD2 (5 bases). Trimming removed 0 bases at V and 5 bases at J, with 11 bases between. The CDR3 contains 14 residues. Germline assignment: CDR1 SGDLS and CDR2 YYNGEE. CDR3 bases: TGTGCCAGCAGCGTAGCCTTCGGGGAGGAGACCCAGTACTTC. Encoded protein: CASSVAFGEETQYF.

The chain is built from TRBV2 and TRBJ1-5; no clear D. The CDR3 covers 14 residues. Trimming pared 5 bases from V and 5 bases from J, leaving 13 bases between. CDR1 and CDR2 from the germline V gene are SNHLY and FYNNEI. The CDR3 region has the DNA TGTGCCAGCAGTCGCGGTGGCGGCGATCAGCCCCAGCATTTT. This encodes CASSRGGGDQPQHF.

V is TRBV29-1 and J is TRBJ2-5, with TRBD1 matching over 9 bases. Germline CDR1 reads SQVTM; CDR2 reads ANQGSEA. CDR3 length equals 13 residues. The trim removed 5 bases at V and 5 bases at J, leaving 6 bases unmatched. The CDR3 sequence: CSVPGTGKETQYF. The CDR3 DNA reads TGCAGCGTTCCCGGGACAGGGAAGGAGACCCAGTACTTC.

CDR3 DNA sequence: TGTGCCAGCAGCTCGATGCGGGACACTGAAGCTTTCTTT. It codes for CASSSMRDTEAFF. The rearrangement links TRBV7-3 to TRBJ1-1; D unclear. Trimming removed 4 bases from V and 3 bases from J, with 9 bases in between. Germline-derived CDR1 and CDR2 are SGHTA and FQGTGA. The CDR3 contains 13 residues.